The entry below gives a single T cell receptor (beta chain) sequence along with its context. V lost 6 bases, J lost 1 base, and 8 bases stayed unmatched. CDR3 length: 16 residues. CDR1 and CDR2 (germline): LGHDT, YNNKEL (reference sequence). This specimen comes from a study of blood T cell repertoires in COVID-19. As for the study in general: Nucleic acid was either cDNA or gDNA, and it came from T cells, B-cell-depleted T cells, or PBMCs.

This study enrolled people aged 18 to 89 from about 24 US geographic areas. In the original processing: The authors estimated nucleated cell counts from reference gene primer amplification. Sequencing was performed with immunoSEQ multiplex PCR; in TCRdb, only in-frame clones are kept and a portion is missing. That table gives V, J and clone size, and the DNA gave D and trimming. The sample contains around 140,000 clones, about 81% of which appear only once. Material: PBMCs or T cells enriched from blood (not recorded which). The V gene is TRBV3-1 (or the pseudogene TRBV3-2), the J gene TRBJ1-4, with TRBD1 matching 7 bases. The sequence derives from a man in his forties or fifties with acute COVID-19. The CDR3 sequence: CASRGGGTETNEKLFF. CDR3 coding DNA: TGTGCCAGCAGGGGCGGTGGGACAGAAACTAATGAAAAACTGTTTTTT.